This TCR beta chain was identified during a study of blood T cell repertoires in COVID-19. Study-level background: The cDNA or gDNA used as material had been derived from T cells, B-cell-depleted T cells, or PBMCs.

Clones were read by immunoSEQ multiplex PCR, and TCRdb kept only the in-frame ones, dropping some. This sample carries around 300,000 clones, 86% of them seen once, and the ten largest clones take about 12%. In germline, CDR1 is SGHVS, CDR2 FQNEAQ. J lost 7 bases, V lost 1 base, and 4 bases had no gene match. The CDR3 runs to 15 residues. The source is a woman aged 65 to 85 with COVID-19, enrolled during active disease. The V and J genes are TRBV7-8 and TRBJ2-2, with 9 bases matching TRBD1. The sample consisted of peripheral blood. In DNA, the CDR3 is TGTGCCAGCAGCTTAGGGACAGGGGACGGCGGGGAGCTGTTTTTT. It encodes CASSLGTGDGGELFF.